The text below deals with one T cell receptor (beta chain). Its specificity is unknown. This sample is drawn from a study of blood T cells in healthy people across ages. Study-level results: A roughly linear fall in TCR beta diversity per million T cells was seen with increasing age.

Peripheral blood from each donor was collected in a volume of roughly 9.2 milliliters. Together with a sample-barcoded 5' primer, a J-beta primer mix was included in a second PCR lasting about 7 to 11 cycles. TCRdb re-called the 5' RACE reads with MiXCR, one entry per CDR3 protein. The sample carries around 1.5 million distinct CDR3 sequences, approximately 59% recorded once. The CDR3 contains 16 residues. The junction had 6 bases not matched to a gene; V was cut back by 3 bases and J by 4 bases. J is TRBJ2-7 and V is TRBV12-3 or TRBV12-4, with 13 bases matching TRBD2. The TCR originated in a man younger than 35 in good health. The specimen sequenced was blood. The CDR3 sequence is CASSFGLAGAWYEQYF. The CDR3 DNA sequence: TGTGCCAGCAGTTTCGGACTAGCGGGAGCTTGGTACGAGCAGTACTTC.